The 9 T cell receptor beta chains given below trace back to one sample, sequenced in a study of T cells in Graves' hyperthyroidism and ophthalmopathy. The source material, RNA transcripts, was used to amplify TCR beta CDR3 regions. Using the HTBI primer set, a first-round RT-PCR was run on the TCR CDR3. TCRdb itself ran the multiplex PCR reads through MiXCR, one entry per CDR3 protein. The sample has about 590,000 distinct CDR3 sequences, around 16% seen once. The sequenced sample was blood. All receptors come from a woman aged 30 to 39 with Graves' hyperthyroidism.

The rearrangement joins TRBV6-1 to TRBJ2-5; 10 nucleotides line up with TRBD1. Trimming cost V 9 bases and J 4 bases; bases outside gene matches: 5. The CDR3 covers 13 residues. Germline V gene lookup returns CDR1 MNHNS and CDR2 SASEGT. The CDR3 DNA sequence: TGTGCCAGTAAGACAGGGGGCGGAGAGACCCAGTACTTC. This encodes CASKTGGGETQYF.

This clonotype was observed many times. The gene calls are TRBV20-1 and TRBJ1-5; no definite D call. The CDR3 loop spans 16 amino acids. CDR1 and CDR2 (germline): DFQATT, SNEGSKA (reference sequence). The germline V and J ends were trimmed by 1 base and 0 bases, with 13 bases remaining between them. CDR3 DNA: TGCAGTGCTAGAGGCCTGGCGGTGGATAGCAATCAGCCCCAGCATTTT. It codes for CSARGLAVDSNQPQHF.

Many counts were recorded for this clonotype. The chain employs TRBV27 and TRBJ2-1, with 7 positions matching TRBD2. V dropped 3 bases and J dropped 7; count of bases not matched to a gene: 3. This CDR3 spans 13 amino acids. The germline V gene has CDR1 MNHEY and CDR2 SMNVEV (reference sequence). The CDR3 is CASSLTSWNEQFF. The CDR3 nucleotides are TGTGCCAGCAGTTTGACTAGCTGGAATGAGCAGTTCTTC.

This clonotype was seen only a few times. The rearrangement links TRBV12-3 or TRBV12-4 to TRBJ2-3; D is undetermined. The CDR3 loop spans 12 amino acids. V was trimmed by 3 bases and J by 7 bases, leaving 8 bases between them. The CDR3 here is CASSLSQNTQYF. The CDR3 DNA reads TGTGCCAGCAGTTTGAGTCAAAATACGCAGTATTTT.

The genes are TRBV20-1 and TRBJ2-5; perhaps TRBD2 as D (6 bases). This CDR3 contains 13 residues. V gave up 4 bases and J gave up 0 bases, with 9 bases separating them. Germline V gives CDR1 DFQATT, CDR2 SNEGSKA (reference sequence). This CDR3 reads CSAMRGNQETQYF. The CDR3 nucleotides are TGCAGTGCTATGCGGGGAAACCAAGAGACCCAGTACTTC.

The sample holds many counts of this clonotype. The CDR3 region is CASSGVLYNEQFF. In nucleotides, the CDR3 is TGTGCCAGCAGCGGGGTTCTGTACAATGAGCAGTTCTTC. V is TRBV28 and J is TRBJ2-1; D might be TRBD2 (5 bases). Looked up from germline, CDR1 is MDHEN and CDR2 is SYDVKM. Trimming removed 6 bases from V and 4 bases from J, with 10 bases in between. The CDR3 contains 13 residues.

At least ten counts were recorded for this clonotype. This sequence joins TRBV20-1 and TRBJ2-3; 8 bases are shared with TRBD1. There are 14 residues in the CDR3. Germline CDR1 and CDR2: DFQATT and SNEGSKA (reference sequence). V lost 2 bases and J lost 2; bases outside the gene matches: 3. The CDR3 here is CSARNRGITDTQYF. DNA for the CDR3: TGCAGTGCTAGAAACAGGGGGATCACAGATACGCAGTATTTT.

As DNA, the CDR3 is TGTGCCACCCGGACAGGTTCTGACAATGAGCAGTTCTTC. Amino acid sequence: CATRTGSDNEQFF. V usage is TRBV10-3 and J usage is TRBJ2-1; 7 bases are a match to TRBD1. V gave up 10 bases and J gave up 5 bases; unmatched junction bases: 8. The germline gives CDR1 ENHRY, CDR2 SYGVKD. This CDR3 is built from 13 residues.

Remarks on this clonotype: A much more abundant neighbour one base away suggests this may be a read error. V and J are TRBV7-9 and TRBJ2-2; 10 bases match TRBD2. Germline loops: CDR1 SEHNR, CDR2 FQNEAQ (reference sequence). The CDR3 consists of 17 residues. The CDR3 region is CASTLSASGRVTGELFF. Written as DNA, the CDR3 is TGTGCCAGCACCTTATCGGCTAGCGGGAGAGTTACCGGGGAGCTGTTTTTT.